This is a list of T cell receptor beta chains from one sample in a study of cytomegalovirus exposure and HLA in healthy donors. Profiled with immunoSEQ multiplex PCR; TCRdb holds only in-frame clones, not every one. The data hold 100,000 to 150,000 clones, with roughly 74% observed a single time. Source material: PBMCs. Receptors were obtained from a woman aged 45-65 years in good health and CMV-seropositive. Each CDR3 is given with its conserved first and last residue. Fields, in order: J gene, clone size, D gene, V gene, CDR3 DNA, CDR3 protein. D genes are given only for firm matches. Clone sizes are given selectively: once, few, many, or a class where the clone is expanded.

J gene: TRBJ2-7; clone size: NA; D gene: NA; V gene: TRBV6-1; CDR3 DNA: TGTGCCAGCAGTGAAATAAGATCCTACGAGCAGTACTTC; CDR3 protein: CASSEIRSYEQYF
J gene: TRBJ1-3; clone size: NA; D gene: NA; V gene: TRBV2; CDR3 DNA: TGTGCCAGCAGTGAAGAATTCTCGCGGGGTGGAAACACCATATATTTT; CDR3 protein: CASSEEFSRGGNTIYF
J gene: TRBJ1-3; clone size: NA; D gene: NA; V gene: TRBV9; CDR3 DNA: TGTGCCAGCAGCGTATCCGGGACATCCCTGGGGTACTCTGGAAACACCATATATTTT; CDR3 protein: CASSVSGTSLGYSGNTIYF
J gene: TRBJ1-5; clone size: once; D gene: NA; V gene: TRBV10-2; CDR3 DNA: TGCGCCAGCAGTGGGGAGCAGGGCAATCAGCCCCAGCATTTT; CDR3 protein: CASSGEQGNQPQHF
J gene: TRBJ1-4; clone size: NA; D gene: NA; V gene: TRBV10-3; CDR3 DNA: TGTGCCATCAGTGATCTCGGGGGGGGTAATGAAAAACTGTTTTTT; CDR3 protein: CAISDLGGGNEKLFF
J gene: TRBJ1-5; clone size: NA; D gene: NA; V gene: TRBV9; CDR3 DNA: TGTGCCAGCCCCAGGAGTGGGGAGACTCCGTTGCATAGCAATCAGCCCCAGCATTTT; CDR3 protein: CASPRSGETPLHSNQPQHF
J gene: TRBJ1-6; clone size: NA; D gene: TRBD1; V gene: TRBV7-2; CDR3 DNA: TGTGCCAGCAGCCCGGACAGGCCCAGCTCCTATAATTCACCCCTCCACTTT; CDR3 protein: CASSPDRPSSYNSPLHF
J gene: TRBJ1-6; clone size: NA; D gene: TRBD1; V gene: TRBV5-1; CDR3 DNA: TGCGCCAGCAGCCCATCATTGGGACAGGAGAATTCACCCCTCCACTTT; CDR3 protein: CASSPSLGQENSPLHF
J gene: TRBJ1-2; clone size: NA; D gene: NA; V gene: TRBV4-3; CDR3 DNA: TGCGCCAGCAGCCAAGACAGGGCGACCTATGGCTACACCTTC; CDR3 protein: CASSQDRATYGYTF
J gene: TRBJ1-6; clone size: NA; D gene: TRBD1; V gene: TRBV6-1; CDR3 DNA: TGTGCCAGCAGGAGAGGGGGCGATAATTCGCCCCTCCACTTT; CDR3 protein: CASRRGGDNSPLHF
J gene: TRBJ2-3; clone size: NA; D gene: NA; V gene: TRBV9; CDR3 DNA: TGTGCCAGCGGCGACAATACGCAGTATTTT; CDR3 protein: CASGDNTQYF
J gene: TRBJ1-5; clone size: NA; D gene: NA; V gene: TRBV21-1; CDR3 DNA: TGTGCCAGCAGCACCTACAAACAGGGGCAGAATCAGCCCCAGCATTTT; CDR3 protein: CASSTYKQGQNQPQHF
J gene: TRBJ1-3; clone size: NA; D gene: TRBD1; V gene: TRBV5-1; CDR3 DNA: TGCGCCAGCAGCCCGGACAGGGCTGGAAACACCATATATTTT; CDR3 protein: CASSPDRAGNTIYF
J gene: TRBJ1-3; clone size: NA; D gene: NA; V gene: TRBV30; CDR3 DNA: TGTGCCTGGAGCAACTCTGGAAACACCATATATTTT; CDR3 protein: CAWSNSGNTIYF
J gene: TRBJ1-1; clone size: NA; D gene: NA; V gene: TRBV19; CDR3 DNA: TGTGCCAGTAGTCCCTATGGAGGGGACGGGATGAACACTGAAGCTTTCTTT; CDR3 protein: CASSPYGGDGMNTEAFF
J gene: TRBJ2-7; clone size: NA; D gene: TRBD1; V gene: TRBV4-2; CDR3 DNA: TGTGCCAGCAGCCAAGTTGGGACAGTTGATTACGAGCAGTACTTC; CDR3 protein: CASSQVGTVDYEQYF
J gene: TRBJ2-1; clone size: NA; D gene: NA; V gene: TRBV7-9; CDR3 DNA: TGTGCCAGCAGCCCCCCAGGTCCTGAGCAGTTCTTC; CDR3 protein: CASSPPGPEQFF
J gene: TRBJ2-7; clone size: NA; D gene: NA; V gene: TRBV2; CDR3 DNA: TGTGCCAGCACGATCGGACACAATACGTACGAGCAGTACTTC; CDR3 protein: CASTIGHNTYEQYF
J gene: TRBJ2-7; clone size: NA; D gene: TRBD2; V gene: TRBV27; CDR3 DNA: TGTGCCAGCAGTTTAAAGAGCGGGGGGGCCTACGAGCAGTACTTC; CDR3 protein: CASSLKSGGAYEQYF
J gene: TRBJ1-5; clone size: NA; D gene: TRBD1; V gene: TRBV2; CDR3 DNA: TGTGCCAGCAGTGAAGTCCGACAGGGTCAAAGTCTCGGTATACAGCCCCAGCATTTT; CDR3 protein: CASSEVRQGQSLGIQPQHF
J gene: TRBJ1-4; clone size: many; D gene: TRBD1; V gene: TRBV7-2; CDR3 DNA: TGTGCCAGCAGCTTAGCGCTGGCAGGGGGTAATGAAAAACTGTTTTTT; CDR3 protein: CASSLALAGGNEKLFF
J gene: TRBJ2-7; clone size: NA; D gene: TRBD1; V gene: TRBV10-2; CDR3 DNA: TGCGCCAGCAGGTCAGGGACAGCCCGCTCCTACGAGCAGTACTTC; CDR3 protein: CASRSGTARSYEQYF
J gene: TRBJ2-5; clone size: NA; D gene: TRBD1; V gene: TRBV27; CDR3 DNA: TGTACCAGCAGTTTATCGGGTCAGGGGGCGGAGACCCAGTACTTC; CDR3 protein: CTSSLSGQGAETQYF
J gene: TRBJ2-5; clone size: NA; D gene: TRBD1; V gene: TRBV5-1; CDR3 DNA: TGCGCCAGCAGCTCGACCCACGGGACAGGGCATGAGACCCAGTACTTC; CDR3 protein: CASSSTHGTGHETQYF
J gene: TRBJ1-2; clone size: NA; D gene: TRBD1; V gene: TRBV27; CDR3 DNA: TGTGCCAGCAGTTTTGGGGGTCGGGACAGAGTTTATCCTGAGGGGGGCTACACCTTC; CDR3 protein: CASSFGGRDRVYPEGGYTF
J gene: TRBJ2-3; clone size: NA; D gene: TRBD2; V gene: TRBV19; CDR3 DNA: TGTGCCAGTGCGGCGGGAGACACAGATACGCAGTATTTT; CDR3 protein: CASAAGDTDTQYF
J gene: TRBJ2-5; clone size: NA; D gene: TRBD2; V gene: TRBV30; CDR3 DNA: TGTGCCTGGAGCCCGTGGTCTAGCGGACAAGAGACCCAGTACTTC; CDR3 protein: CAWSPWSSGQETQYF
J gene: TRBJ1-5; clone size: NA; D gene: NA; V gene: TRBV6-1; CDR3 DNA: TGTGCCAGCAGTGAAATCGTCGGTAGCAATCAGCCCCAGCATTTT; CDR3 protein: CASSEIVGSNQPQHF
J gene: TRBJ2-7; clone size: NA; D gene: TRBD1; V gene: TRBV27; CDR3 DNA: TGTGCCAGCAGTCCGGGACAGGGGACCTACGAGCAGTACTTC; CDR3 protein: CASSPGQGTYEQYF
J gene: TRBJ1-2; clone size: NA; D gene: NA; V gene: TRBV6-1; CDR3 DNA: TGTGCCAGCAGTCAGGGGTCCCCAATTGACTACACCTTC; CDR3 protein: CASSQGSPIDYTF
J gene: TRBJ2-3; clone size: NA; D gene: TRBD2; V gene: TRBV5-4; CDR3 DNA: TGTGCCAGCAGCTTGGGCGGGGGGGTCCAAGATACGCAGTATTTT; CDR3 protein: CASSLGGGVQDTQYF
J gene: TRBJ1-1; clone size: NA; D gene: TRBD1; V gene: TRBV9; CDR3 DNA: TGTGCCAGCAGCGTTCTACAGGGGGGGACTGAAGCTTTCTTT; CDR3 protein: CASSVLQGGTEAFF
J gene: TRBJ2-7; clone size: NA; D gene: NA; V gene: TRBV6-6; CDR3 DNA: TGTGCCAGCAGTGGAGGGTACGAGCAGTACTTC; CDR3 protein: CASSGGYEQYF
J gene: TRBJ2-7; clone size: NA; D gene: NA; V gene: TRBV5-1; CDR3 DNA: TGCGCCAGCAGCTTGGATTGGAGGGGAAACTACGAGCAGTACTTC; CDR3 protein: CASSLDWRGNYEQYF
J gene: TRBJ1-5; clone size: NA; D gene: TRBD1; V gene: TRBV30; CDR3 DNA: TGTGCCTGGACCGACAGGGCCGGCTATAGCAATCAGCCCCAGCATTTT; CDR3 protein: CAWTDRAGYSNQPQHF
J gene: TRBJ2-7; clone size: NA; D gene: TRBD2; V gene: TRBV4-1; CDR3 DNA: TGCGCCAGCAGCCGTCTAGCGGGGGGCCTTCCCTACGAGCAGTACTTC; CDR3 protein: CASSRLAGGLPYEQYF
J gene: TRBJ2-7; clone size: NA; D gene: TRBD2; V gene: TRBV6-5; CDR3 DNA: TGTGCCAGCAGTTACGTGCCGCGGGGGGCCTACGAGCAGTACTTC; CDR3 protein: CASSYVPRGAYEQYF
J gene: TRBJ2-5; clone size: few; D gene: NA; V gene: TRBV7-2; CDR3 DNA: TGTGCCAGCAGCTTAGCGGGGGGATACCAAGAGACCCAGTACTTC; CDR3 protein: CASSLAGGYQETQYF
J gene: TRBJ2-2; clone size: medium-sized; D gene: TRBD2; V gene: TRBV11-2; CDR3 DNA: TGTGCCAGCAGCCCCACTGGACTAGCGGCTCACACCGGGGAGCTGTTTTTT; CDR3 protein: CASSPTGLAAHTGELFF
J gene: TRBJ2-2; clone size: few; D gene: NA; V gene: TRBV5-1; CDR3 DNA: TGCGCCAGCAGCTTGGCCACGGGAGAAACCGGGGAGCTGTTTTTT; CDR3 protein: CASSLATGETGELFF
J gene: TRBJ2-1; clone size: NA; D gene: TRBD2; V gene: TRBV5-1; CDR3 DNA: TGCGCCAGCAGCTTGGTACCTAGCGGGGGGGCTCGAGTTGAGCAGTTCTTC; CDR3 protein: CASSLVPSGGARVEQFF
J gene: TRBJ2-3; clone size: NA; D gene: NA; V gene: TRBV5-6; CDR3 DNA: TGTGCCAGCAGCTGCACACCGGGACACACTCATTGTAGCACAGATACGCAGTATTTT; CDR3 protein: CASSCTPGHTHCSTDTQYF
J gene: TRBJ1-5; clone size: few; D gene: TRBD1; V gene: TRBV27; CDR3 DNA: TGTGCCAGCACCATCACCCGGGACAGACGATTAGATCAGCCCCAGCATTTT; CDR3 protein: CASTITRDRRLDQPQHF
J gene: TRBJ2-4; clone size: NA; D gene: TRBD2; V gene: TRBV7-2; CDR3 DNA: TGTGCCAGCACCCGGGGGGGTCCGCTCAAAAACATTCAGTACTTC; CDR3 protein: CASTRGGPLKNIQYF
J gene: TRBJ1-2; clone size: NA; D gene: NA; V gene: TRBV19; CDR3 DNA: TGTGCCAGTAGTCCCGGGGGGAGTGAACTCTATGGCTACACCTTC; CDR3 protein: CASSPGGSELYGYTF
J gene: TRBJ2-2; clone size: NA; D gene: TRBD1; V gene: TRBV7-6; CDR3 DNA: TGTGCCAGCAGCCAACAGGGGGATGGGCTGGGGGAGCTGTTTTTT; CDR3 protein: CASSQQGDGLGELFF
J gene: TRBJ1-1; clone size: NA; D gene: TRBD1; V gene: TRBV15; CDR3 DNA: TGTGCCACCAGCAGAGACGGAAAGACAGGGTCCGGCGCTGAAGCTTTCTTT; CDR3 protein: CATSRDGKTGSGAEAFF
J gene: TRBJ2-7; clone size: NA; D gene: TRBD1; V gene: TRBV7-8; CDR3 DNA: TGTGCCAGCAGCTTAGGTGGGACAGCCTACGAGCAGTACTTC; CDR3 protein: CASSLGGTAYEQYF
J gene: TRBJ1-3; clone size: NA; D gene: NA; V gene: TRBV11-2; CDR3 DNA: TGTGCCAGCAGCTTACGTGGGAGACTCGTCTCTGGAAACACCATATATTTT; CDR3 protein: CASSLRGRLVSGNTIYF
J gene: TRBJ2-1; clone size: few; D gene: TRBD1; V gene: TRBV5-5; CDR3 DNA: TGTGCCAGCAGCTTGGGGGACAGGGGGCGAAGGGTCAATGAGCAGTTCTTC; CDR3 protein: CASSLGDRGRRVNEQFF
J gene: TRBJ1-6; clone size: few; D gene: TRBD1; V gene: TRBV7-2; CDR3 DNA: TGTGCCAGCAGCCCGGGACAGGGGAATTCACCCCTCCACTTT; CDR3 protein: CASSPGQGNSPLHF
J gene: TRBJ1-2; clone size: once; D gene: NA; V gene: TRBV19; CDR3 DNA: TGTGCCAGTAGTATAGGAGGTAAGCGAGGAGAAGGCTACACCTTC; CDR3 protein: CASSIGGKRGEGYTF
J gene: TRBJ1-3; clone size: NA; D gene: NA; V gene: TRBV5-4; CDR3 DNA: TGTGCCAGCTCCCGGGGGAGGCCTAGCTCTGGAAACACCATATATTTT; CDR3 protein: CASSRGRPSSGNTIYF